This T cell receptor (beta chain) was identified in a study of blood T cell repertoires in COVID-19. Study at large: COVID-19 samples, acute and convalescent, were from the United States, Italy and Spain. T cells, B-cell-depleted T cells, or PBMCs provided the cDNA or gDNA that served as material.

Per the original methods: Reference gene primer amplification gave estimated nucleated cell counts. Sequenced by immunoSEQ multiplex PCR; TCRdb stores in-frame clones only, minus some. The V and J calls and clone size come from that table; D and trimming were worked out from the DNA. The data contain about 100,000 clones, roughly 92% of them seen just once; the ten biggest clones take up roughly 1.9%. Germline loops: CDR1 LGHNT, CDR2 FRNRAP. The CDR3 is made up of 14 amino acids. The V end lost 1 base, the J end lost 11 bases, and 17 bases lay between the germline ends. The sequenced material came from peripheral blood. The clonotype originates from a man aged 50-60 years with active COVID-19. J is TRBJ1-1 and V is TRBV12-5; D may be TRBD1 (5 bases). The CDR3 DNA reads TGTGCTAGTGGTTTGGGCCACAGGAACTTCGGCGCTTTCTTT. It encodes CASGLGHRNFGAFF.